These 21 T cell receptor beta chains originate from one sample sequenced in a study of cytomegalovirus exposure and HLA in healthy donors. 60 Vbeta and 13 Jbeta primers were used in PCR. TCRdb's copy holds only in-frame clones and misses some; the assay was immunoSEQ multiplex PCR. The sample records around 55,000 clones, about 77% being singletons. Material for sequencing was PBMCs. These receptors were collected from a female donor in good health and CMV-seronegative.

J is TRBJ2-1 and V is TRBV27; TRBD1 is a possible D gene (6 bases). Germline V gene sequence: CDR1 MNHEY, CDR2 SMNVEV (reference sequence). The germline V and J ends were trimmed by 7 bases and 0 bases, with 16 bases remaining between them. The CDR3 loop spans 16 amino acids. CDR3 nucleotide sequence: TGTGCCAGCAACATAAACAGGGTGAGCTCCTACAATGAGCAGTTCTTC. Protein product: CASNINRVSSYNEQFF.

In its sample, this clone was seen a few times. The chain couples TRBV6-4 to TRBJ2-3, with a tentative D call TRBD2 (7 bases). Looked up from germline, CDR1 is MRHNA and CDR2 is SNTAGT. The CDR3 is 14 amino acids. V lost 7 bases, J lost 4 bases, and 15 bases lay in between. The CDR3 bases are TGTGCCAGCAAAGTCGGGGAGGGGGCAGATACGCAGTATTTT. It encodes CASKVGEGADTQYF.

The CDR3, as DNA: TGTGCCAGAAGCATAAACCGGGACCGTGGAGAGGGGGCCCTCCACTTT. Its protein product is CARSINRDRGEGALHF. V gene TRBV5-3 combines with J gene TRBJ1-6, with D possibly matching TRBD1 (6 bases). Being an ORF, TRBV5-3 has a function that is uncertain. The CDR3 has 16 amino acids. V lost 4 bases and J 14 bases, leaving 25 bases between the germline ends.

The chain recombines TRBV19 with TRBJ2-7; 12 bases fit TRBD1. Trimming took 6 bases from V and 2 from J; bases not matched to a gene: 2. CDR1 and CDR2 (germline): LNHDA, SQIVND (reference sequence). The CDR3 length is 14 residues. In nucleotides, the CDR3 is TGTGCCAGTAGCTGGGACAGGGGGCCCTACGAGCAGTACTTC. Residues: CASSWDRGPYEQYF.

In its sample, this clone was seen once. The chain carries TRBV6-1 and TRBJ1-2, with 8 positions matching TRBD1. Germline V CDR1 and CDR2: MNHNS, SASEGT. This CDR3 comprises 14 residues. Germline trimming cut 2 bases from V and 4 bases from J; bases unmatched to any gene: 3. This chain's CDR3 is CASSEQGATYGYTF. The CDR3 DNA reads as TGTGCCAGCAGTGAACAGGGGGCGACCTATGGCTACACCTTC.

The chain carries TRBV13 and TRBJ2-1; unclear D gene. There are 13 residues in the CDR3. Germline V lookup: CDR1 PRHDT, CDR2 FYEKMQ (reference sequence). Deletions cut 2 bases from V and 7 bases from J, with 9 bases between. As DNA, the CDR3 is TGTGCCAGCAGCTTACTCCAACAGAATGAGCAGTTCTTC. Amino acids: CASSLLQQNEQFF.

The chain employs TRBV30 and TRBJ1-3; 7 nucleotides line up with TRBD1. Germline assignment: CDR1 GTSNPN and CDR2 SVGIG (reference sequence). The CDR3 loop spans 17 amino acids. The V gene end was trimmed by 0 bases and the J gene end by 0 bases; junction bases not matched to a gene: 8. The CDR3 DNA sequence: TGTGCCTGGAGTGTAGGACAGGCCCTTTCCTCTGGAAACACCATATATTTT. Its protein product is CAWSVGQALSSGNTIYF.

The table lists this clone with a count of one. This chain connects TRBV4-1 to TRBJ1-2, with D possibly matching TRBD1 (5 bases). V lost 0 bases to trimming and J lost 8 bases, with 19 bases between them. This CDR3 has 16 amino acids. Germline assignment: CDR1 MGHRA and CDR2 YSYEKL. In DNA, the CDR3 is TGCGCCAGCAGCCAAGAAGATAACCCCAGGGATTGGGGCTACACCTTC. This encodes CASSQEDNPRDWGYTF.

The CDR3 region has the DNA TGTGCCGGACAGAGAGGACAGGGTTTGAACACTGAAGCTTTCTTT. This encodes CAGQRGQGLNTEAFF. This chain uses TRBV2 with TRBJ1-1; TRBD1 aligns across 8 bases. The CDR3 length is 15 residues. V shed 11 bases and J 0 bases; nucleotides not matched to a gene: 11. Germline CDR1 and CDR2: SNHLY and FYNNEI.

CDR3 sequence (DNA): TGTGCCAGCAGCTTTTCGGCGACAGGGGACCATGAGCAGTTCTTC. Translation gives CASSFSATGDHEQFF. The chain employs TRBV11-1 and TRBJ2-1; 8 bases map to TRBD1. Germline trimming cut 3 bases from V and 8 bases from J; bases unmatched to any gene: 9. CDR3 length: 15 residues. The V gene's germline CDR1 is SGHAT and CDR2 FQDESV (reference sequence).

The rearrangement uses TRBV18 and TRBJ2-2, with 7 positions matching TRBD1. Germline V gene lookup returns CDR1 KGHSH and CDR2 LQKENI. Trimming took 3 bases from V and 3 from J; bases not matched to a gene: 4. The CDR3 length is 15 residues. Here the CDR3 DNA reads TGTGCCAGCTCACCTGACGGGACAGACACCGGGGAGCTGTTTTTT. This sequence encodes CASSPDGTDTGELFF.

V usage is TRBV7-6 and J usage is TRBJ2-3, with unresolved D. Germline-derived CDR1 and CDR2 are SGHVS and FNYEAQ. This CDR3 is 13 amino acids long. The germline V and J ends were trimmed by 1 base and 2 bases, with 4 bases remaining between them. The CDR3, as DNA: TGTGCCAGCAGCTTAGGTATCACAGATACGCAGTATTTT. This encodes CASSLGITDTQYF.

V is TRBV28 and J is TRBJ2-5; possible D gene TRBD1, 5 bases. Germline CDR1 reads MDHEN; CDR2 reads SYDVKM. The CDR3 has 13 amino acids. V gave up 6 bases and J gave up 11 bases, with 19 bases separating them. CDR3: CASRNGREDWQYF. The CDR3 region has the DNA TGTGCCAGCAGGAACGGCAGGGAAGATTGGCAGTACTTC.

The chain has TRBV6-1 and TRBJ2-5; TRBD1 aligns across 9 bases. The DNA matches TRBJ2-7 better at its end, which makes the J call doubtful. Per the germline V gene, CDR1 is MNHNS and CDR2 is SASEGT. There are 17 residues in the CDR3. CDR3 protein: CASSEAQGDRASYEQYF. The CDR3 bases are TGTGCCAGCAGTGAAGCGCAGGGGGACAGGGCCTCCTACGAGCAGTACTTC.

The chain links TRBV2 to TRBJ2-3; TRBD2 matches 12 bases. The CDR3 contains 17 residues. Germline lookup yields CDR1 SNHLY and CDR2 FYNNEI. Germline trimming cut 4 bases from V and 3 bases from J; bases unmatched to any gene: 8. The CDR3, as DNA: TGTGCCAGCAGTGCGGCTAGCGGGGGGGAAGAGACAGATACGCAGTATTTT. This encodes CASSAASGGEETDTQYF.

V and J are TRBV7-9 and TRBJ2-1, with 11 bases identical to TRBD2. This CDR3 is 17 amino acids long. V lost 1 base and J lost 7; bases outside the gene matches: 9. Germline V gene lookup returns CDR1 SEHNR and CDR2 FQNEAQ (reference sequence). The CDR3 DNA is TGTGCCAGCAGCTTAGGCCTAGCGGGGGGAGGGTTTAATGAGCAGTTCTTC. Its translation is CASSLGLAGGGFNEQFF. The whole variable domain, remainder taken from reference TRBV7-9 and TRBJ2-1, is DTGVSQNPRHKITKRGQNVTFRCDPISEHNRLYWYRQTLGQGPEFLTYFQNEAQLEKSRLLSDRFSAERPKGSFSTLEIQRTEQGDSAMYLCASSLGLAGGGFNEQFFGPGTRLTVL.

This chain connects TRBV11-2 to TRBJ2-5; the match to TRBD2 covers 8 bases. The J call may be mistaken, given a closer DNA end match to TRBJ2-7. There are 15 residues in the CDR3. CDR1 is SGHAT, CDR2 FQNNGV, per germline. The CDR3 DNA follows: TGTGCCAGCAGTTCTATAGCGGGGTGGTTCTACGAGCAGTACTTC. It is translated as CASSSIAGWFYEQYF.

The chain recombines TRBV5-1 with TRBJ2-3; the match to TRBD2 covers 8 bases. The length of the CDR3 is 16 residues. Losses at the gene ends were 4 bases for V and 0 bases for J; bases not matched to a gene: 7. Germline loops: CDR1 SGHRS, CDR2 YFSETQ. CDR3 sequence reads: CASSRTAGASTDTQYF. CDR3 nucleotide sequence: TGCGCCAGCAGCCGGACAGCGGGGGCTAGCACAGATACGCAGTATTTT.

The rearrangement uses TRBV28 and TRBJ2-5, with 7 bases lining up with TRBD1. The CDR3 contains 15 residues. The V gene's germline CDR1 is MDHEN and CDR2 SYDVKM. V was pared by 0 bases and J by 0 bases, with 1 base of the junction left unmatched. CDR3 loop: CASSLWTGNQETQYF. The CDR3 DNA reads TGTGCCAGCAGTTTATGGACAGGGAACCAAGAGACCCAGTACTTC.

The sample holds a few counts of this clone. The genes are TRBV28 and TRBJ2-2; D unresolved. V was shortened by 3 bases and J by 0 bases, with 20 bases between the two germline ends. The germline CDR1 and CDR2 sequences are MDHEN and SYDVKM. CDR3 length equals 19 residues. The CDR3 here is CASSLLWRVEITNTGELFF. CDR3 nucleotide sequence: TGTGCCAGCAGTTTGCTGTGGAGAGTTGAAATTACGAACACCGGGGAGCTGTTTTTT.

The chain carries TRBV29-1 and TRBJ2-3, with D possibly being TRBD2 (7 bases). V was clipped by 2 bases and J by 4 bases, with 13 bases between them. The CDR3 runs 14 residues. Germline CDR1 SQVTM, CDR2 ANQGSEA. The CDR3 spells CSVERGARADTQYF. The DNA of the CDR3 is TGCAGCGTTGAACGGGGGGCGCGTGCAGATACGCAGTATTTT.